The source of this T cell receptor beta chain is a study of shared clonotypes between healthy human individuals. Study-level points and caveats: Collection of samples was limited to blood; tissue repertoires likely differ.

An approximately 200 ng quantity of DNA, 25,000 to 35,000 T cell genomes, went into the sorted-subset replicate PCRs. Measured with immunoSEQ multiplex PCR; TCRdb has only the in-frame clones, and not every one. The sample contains roughly 110,000 clones, about 63% of which appear only once. Each donor was a Caucasian adult residing in Nashville, Tennessee. In the case of this clone: The antigen is not known.

Trimming removed 6 bases from V and 3 bases from J; junction bases left unmatched: 8. Germline V gene data show CDR1 as MRHNA and CDR2 as SNTAGT. CDR3 length equals 17 residues. V is TRBV6-4 and J is TRBJ2-6, with TRBD1 matching over 10 bases. The TCR comes from a woman aged 30 to 39 in good health. Sample: memory CD8+ T cells sorted from blood. Indicated subset: CD45RO+ cells pooled with CCR7-negative TemRA cells. The CDR3 here is CASSPGQGFYGANVLTF. The CDR3 nucleotides are TGTGCCAGCAGCCCGGGACAGGGGTTCTATGGGGCCAACGTCCTGACTTTC.